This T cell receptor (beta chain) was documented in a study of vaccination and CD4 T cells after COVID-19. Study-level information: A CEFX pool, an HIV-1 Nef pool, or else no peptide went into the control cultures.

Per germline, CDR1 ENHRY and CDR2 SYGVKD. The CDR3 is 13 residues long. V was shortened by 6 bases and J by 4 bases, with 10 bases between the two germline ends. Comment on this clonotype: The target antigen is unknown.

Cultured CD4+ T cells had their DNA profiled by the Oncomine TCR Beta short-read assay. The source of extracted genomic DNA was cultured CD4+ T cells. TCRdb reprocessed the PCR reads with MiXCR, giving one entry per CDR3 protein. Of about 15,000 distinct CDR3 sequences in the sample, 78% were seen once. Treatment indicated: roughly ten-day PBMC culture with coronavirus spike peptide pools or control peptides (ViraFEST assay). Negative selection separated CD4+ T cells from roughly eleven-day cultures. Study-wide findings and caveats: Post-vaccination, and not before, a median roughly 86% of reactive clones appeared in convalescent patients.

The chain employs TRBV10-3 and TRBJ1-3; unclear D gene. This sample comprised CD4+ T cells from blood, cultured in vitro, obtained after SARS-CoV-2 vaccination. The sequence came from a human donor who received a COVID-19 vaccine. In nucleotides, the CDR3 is TGTGCCATCAGCGGGTTAGCCGGAAACACCATATATTTT. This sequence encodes CAISGLAGNTIYF.